What follows describes a single T cell receptor beta chain. V was pared by 1 base and J by 10 bases, with 13 bases between. The CDR3 loop spans 13 amino acids. Germline assignment: CDR1 SGHAT and CDR2 FQNNGV. The record originates from a study of blood T cells in healthy people across ages. The authors ran a second PCR of roughly 6 to 12 cycles using a sample-barcoded 5' primer and a J-beta primer mix. MiXCR, applied by TCRdb to the 5' RACE reads, yields one record per CDR3 protein. This table holds about 1.5 million distinct CDR3 sequences, roughly 40% found once. The rearrangement joins TRBV11-2 to TRBJ1-1, with D unclear. The material sequenced was blood. The clonotype comes from a young woman in good health. In DNA, the CDR3 is TGTGCCAGCAGCTTAGGGAACCCTCCGCGAGCTTTCTTT. Its translation is CASSLGNPPRAFF.